The rows below give T cell receptor beta chains drawn from one sample of a study of PD-1 blockade in classical Hodgkin lymphoma. The assay was immunoSEQ multiplex PCR, and TCRdb's table has in-frame clones only and misses some. The sample holds around 150,000 clones; nearly 80% are singletons and the top ten take about 9%. This sample comprised peripheral blood mononuclear cells (PBMCs), obtained before the second cycle of nivolumab. The source of these receptors is a human donor with classical Hodgkin lymphoma. Both conserved end residues are trimmed from each CDR3. The D gene is left open where the match is weak.

TRBJ2-1 TRBD2 TRBV28 15 ASSLFPGTSGSYEQF
TRBJ2-7 NA TRBV9 10 ASSPGGGEQY
TRBJ2-7 TRBD1 TRBV28 12 ASSFRGQGGEQY
TRBJ1-2 NA TRBV5-6 14 ASSLRYYTLNYGYT
TRBJ2-1 TRBD2 TRBV5-6 14 ASSLPGLAAYNEQF
TRBJ1-2 NA TRBV19 11 ASSMGQGGGYT
TRBJ2-3 NA TRBV29-1 9 SVVRADTQY
TRBJ1-1 NA TRBV9 12 ASSVTVSGTEAF
TRBJ2-1 TRBD2 TRBV18 14 ASSPLGLAGGNEQF
TRBJ1-4 NA TRBV6-1 15 ASSEMGLGRANEKLF
TRBJ2-2 TRBD1 TRBV4-3 16 ASSQKTTGTGGTGELF
TRBJ1-2 TRBD1 TRBV25-1 13 ASSAGPGQHYGYT
TRBJ2-1 TRBD1 TRBV10-3 14 AISGGGQGPYNEQF
TRBJ2-3 NA TRBV6-1 12 ASTKKLSTDTQY
TRBJ2-5 TRBD2 TRBV7-9 16 ASSSPVGGLAGGETQY
TRBJ2-3 TRBD2 TRBV7-8 14 ASSWTSGRVTDTQY
TRBJ2-3 TRBD2 TRBV7-6 15 ASSLVSGGASTDTQY
TRBJ1-2 NA TRBV7-2 11 ASSLELWGQEG
TRBJ2-7 TRBD1 TRBV10-3 12 AITRTGGENEQY
TRBJ2-3 NA TRBV6-1 10 ASRGSTDTQY
TRBJ2-5 NA TRBV10-3 10 ATTGAQETQY
TRBJ2-2 TRBD1 TRBV7-9 13 ASRSAGGNTGELF
TRBJ2-7 NA TRBV11-3 11 ASSLGGTYEQY
TRBJ2-4 NA TRBV5-4 12 ASSLAVAKNIQY
TRBJ2-1 NA TRBV6-5 10 ASSYYGNEQF
TRBJ2-2 TRBD1 TRBV7-2 13 ASSYRQGSTGELF
TRBJ2-3 NA TRBV1 14 TSSQEGAGVVDTQY
TRBJ1-6 NA TRBV6-5 12 ASSYSSLNSPLH
TRBJ1-1 NA TRBV10-3 12 AISVEVLNTEAF
TRBJ2-3 TRBD1 TRBV7-9 12 ASSQDRATDTQY